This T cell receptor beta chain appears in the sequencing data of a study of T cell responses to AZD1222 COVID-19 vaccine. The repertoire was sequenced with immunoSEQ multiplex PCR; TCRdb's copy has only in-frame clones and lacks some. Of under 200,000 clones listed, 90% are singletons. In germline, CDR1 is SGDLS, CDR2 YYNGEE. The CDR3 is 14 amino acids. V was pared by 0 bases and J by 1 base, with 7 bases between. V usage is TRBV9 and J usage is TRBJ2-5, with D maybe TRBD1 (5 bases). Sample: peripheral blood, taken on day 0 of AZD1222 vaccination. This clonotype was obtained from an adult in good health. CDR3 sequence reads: CASSVEGAQETQYF. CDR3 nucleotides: TGTGCCAGCAGCGTAGAAGGGGCCCAAGAGACCCAGTACTTC.